This T cell receptor (beta chain) comes out of a study of cytomegalovirus exposure and HLA in healthy donors. For the study at large: Among about 400 genotyped donors, 80% to 90% fell in the Caucasian-associated ancestry cluster.

The study, taken as a whole, reports: Roughly uniform sequencing depth across donors was assumed, possibly incorrectly.

Comment on this clone: What it binds is not known.

PCR used 60 Vbeta primers and 13 Jbeta primers. Sequencing used immunoSEQ multiplex PCR; TCRdb keeps in-frame clones, though not all of them. The data hold about 120,000 clones, with just under 75% observed a single time. Sample: PBMCs. The origin of this receptor is a human donor in good health.

In DNA form, the CDR3 reads TGTGCCATCACCCCGGACCCCAGGGGTGAGCAGTTCTTC. Amino acid sequence: CAITPDPRGEQFF. The chain uses TRBV10-3 and TRBJ2-1; D might be TRBD1 (6 bases). V lost 7 bases and J 9 bases, leaving 16 bases between the germline ends. The CDR3 loop spans 13 amino acids. The V gene's germline CDR1 is ENHRY and CDR2 SYGVKD.